This TCR beta chain is drawn from a study of T cells in Graves' hyperthyroidism and ophthalmopathy. The junction had 8 bases not matched to a gene; V was cut back by 3 bases and J by 4 bases. The CDR3 length is 14 residues. Germline assignment: CDR1 DFQATT and CDR2 SNEGSKA (reference sequence). Authors of the study amplified TCR beta CDR3 regions from RNA transcripts. Initially, a first-round RT-PCR of the TCR CDR3 employed the HTBI primer set. TCRdb re-called the multiplex PCR reads through MiXCR, storing one row per CDR3 protein. The sample records hundreds of thousands of distinct CDR3 sequences, about 13% being singletons. This clonotype was seen ten or more times. Patients having uncontrolled infection, another autoimmune disease, pregnancy or lactation were not included.

V and J are TRBV20-1 and TRBJ2-7; 8 bases align to TRBD1. The TCR sequence derives from a woman aged 18-30 years with Graves' hyperthyroidism. Sequencing was performed on blood. For the CDR3, the DNA is TGCAGTGCTAGCGAGGCCAGGGGGCAGTACGAGCAGTACTTC. Protein: CSASEARGQYEQYF.